This T cell receptor beta chain was documented in a study of CD8+ T cells in alopecia areata. To note about this clone: Its antigen is unknown.

Findings of the study overall: Scalp specimens additionally yield sequences from normal skin's resident alphabeta T cells. Greater clonality was observed in lesional scalp samples, especially alopecia totalis/universalis, versus normal scalp.

Alopecia areata patients had lesional scalp punch biopsies and peripheral blood taken from them. Using a FACSAria, the CD4+ and CD8+ T cells were sorted from the PBMCs. RNA was isolated and reverse transcribed to cDNA, the sequencing template. Repertoires were generated with immunoSEQ multiplex PCR, while TCRdb's copy carries only in-frame clones and drops some. The sample includes around 80,000 clones, 45% to 60% of them seen just once. This TCR derives from a human donor with alopecia areata. The sequenced material came from NKG2D-high CD8+ T cells sorted from blood.

CDR3 nucleotide sequence: TGCGCCAGCAGCCAAGAGGCGGCATTTTCTGGGGCCAACGTCCTGACTTTC. Translation gives CASSQEAAFSGANVLTF. The chain carries TRBV4-3 and TRBJ2-6; D not certain. The length of the CDR3 is 17 residues. Germline V gene lookup returns CDR1 LGHNA and CDR2 YSLEER. Trimming stripped 0 bases from V and 1 base from J, with 10 bases between.